This paragraph covers one T cell receptor beta chain sequence. The sample is drawn from a study of blood T cell repertoires in COVID-19. In the study overall: From T cells, B-cell-depleted T cells, or PBMCs came the material, which was cDNA or gDNA.

V shed 5 bases and J shed 2 bases, with 10 bases lying between them. The CDR3 totals 13 residues. Germline CDR1 SGHAT, CDR2 FQNNGV. Original data processing: From reference gene primer amplification, estimates of nucleated cell counts were derived. Some clones are missing from TCRdb's copy, which holds only in-frame ones; the method was immunoSEQ multiplex PCR. The V and J calls and the clone size are those of that table, but D and trimming were determined from the DNA. The data contain a few hundred thousand clones, roughly 87% of them singletons. Individuals drawn from approximately 22 US areas were about 18 to 100 years old.

The origin of this receptor is a woman between 25 and 40 years old who had recovered from COVID-19. Input material: PBMCs or T cells enriched from blood (not recorded which). The V call is TRBV11-2, the J call TRBJ2-7; unclear D gene. The DNA for the CDR3 is TGTGCCAGCAGCGCCCGTTCTACCTACGAGCAGTACTTC. It specifies CASSARSTYEQYF.